A selection of T cell receptor beta chains follows, all from one sample in a study of CD8+ T cells in alopecia areata. Some clones are missing from TCRdb's copy, which holds only in-frame ones; the method was immunoSEQ multiplex PCR. The sample shows around 60,000 clones, around 40% of them seen only once. Input material: NKG2D-low CD8+ T cells sorted from blood. Receptors were obtained from a human donor with alopecia areata. Both conserved end residues are part of each CDR3. A D gene is named only where the DNA matches it firmly.

j_gene: TRBJ2-5; d_gene: -; v_gene: TRBV29-1; CDR3aa: CSVEALEGETQYF
j_gene: TRBJ2-5; d_gene: TRBD2; v_gene: TRBV27; CDR3aa: CASSLSGSGGGPKETQYF
j_gene: TRBJ2-2; d_gene: -; v_gene: TRBV30; CDR3aa: CAWDSNTGELFF
j_gene: TRBJ2-1; d_gene: TRBD2; v_gene: TRBV7-2; CDR3aa: CASSWWASGRVNEQFF
j_gene: TRBJ2-7; d_gene: -; v_gene: TRBV19; CDR3aa: CASSINSRGSYEQYF
j_gene: TRBJ1-2; d_gene: TRBD1; v_gene: TRBV7-2; CDR3aa: CASSSLSRGREGYTF
j_gene: TRBJ1-1; d_gene: -; v_gene: TRBV4-1; CDR3aa: CASRPTGNTEAFF
j_gene: TRBJ2-3; d_gene: TRBD1; v_gene: TRBV28; CDR3aa: CASSLEDRGTDTQYF
j_gene: TRBJ1-5; d_gene: -; v_gene: TRBV21-1; CDR3aa: CASSRYGQLISNQPQHF
j_gene: TRBJ2-3; d_gene: -; v_gene: TRBV4-1; CDR3aa: CASSHEWDTQYF
j_gene: TRBJ1-1; d_gene: TRBD1; v_gene: TRBV29-1; CDR3aa: CSGLQGASNTEAFF
j_gene: TRBJ2-7; d_gene: TRBD1; v_gene: TRBV4-3; CDR3aa: CASSLDRGPPSEQYF
j_gene: TRBJ2-6; d_gene: -; v_gene: TRBV9; CDR3aa: CASSSSGPAANVLTF
j_gene: TRBJ2-2; d_gene: -; v_gene: TRBV6-6; CDR3aa: CASGDTGELFF
j_gene: TRBJ2-5; d_gene: TRBD1; v_gene: TRBV6-5; CDR3aa: CASSSPLVRGLETQYF
j_gene: TRBJ2-7; d_gene: -; v_gene: TRBV5-7; CDR3aa: CASSPGSGYEQYF
j_gene: TRBJ2-1; d_gene: -; v_gene: TRBV5-4; CDR3aa: CASSLGDGNEQFF
j_gene: TRBJ1-1; d_gene: -; v_gene: TRBV19; CDR3aa: CASRTTSRGEDTEAFF
j_gene: -; d_gene: -; v_gene: TRBV29-1; CDR3aa: CSGWDNSYEQYF
j_gene: TRBJ2-1; d_gene: TRBD1; v_gene: TRBV13; CDR3aa: CASSYRGTPYNEQFF
j_gene: TRBJ2-3; d_gene: -; v_gene: TRBV23-1; CDR3aa: CATPRGGGTDTQYF
j_gene: TRBJ2-5; d_gene: -; v_gene: TRBV7-8; CDR3aa: CASSPSLGVWDF
j_gene: TRBJ2-7; d_gene: -; v_gene: TRBV29-1; CDR3aa: CSAITGNEGEQYF
j_gene: TRBJ2-1; d_gene: -; v_gene: TRBV9; CDR3aa: CASSFPNRDEQFF
j_gene: TRBJ1-2; d_gene: -; v_gene: TRBV9; CDR3aa: CASSERGYGYTF
j_gene: TRBJ1-2; d_gene: -; v_gene: TRBV14; CDR3aa: CASSKGGKGTGYTF
j_gene: TRBJ1-4; d_gene: -; v_gene: TRBV4-1; CDR3aa: CASSRTDIATNEKLFF
j_gene: TRBJ1-1; d_gene: TRBD1; v_gene: TRBV29-1; CDR3aa: CSVQGVTEAFF
j_gene: TRBJ2-7; d_gene: TRBD1; v_gene: TRBV4-1; CDR3aa: CASSQATGNYEQYF
j_gene: TRBJ2-3; d_gene: -; v_gene: TRBV6-5; CDR3aa: CASSQPGHTQYF
j_gene: TRBJ1-4; d_gene: -; v_gene: TRBV7-8; CDR3aa: CASSSLGGTNEKLFF
j_gene: TRBJ2-2; d_gene: -; v_gene: TRBV4-3; CDR3aa: CASSQDRPGELFF
j_gene: TRBJ1-1; d_gene: TRBD1; v_gene: TRBV7-9; CDR3aa: CASSLPRKEGTDGAFF
j_gene: TRBJ2-5; d_gene: -; v_gene: TRBV7-8; CDR3aa: CASTTRMRGETQYF
j_gene: TRBJ2-1; d_gene: TRBD2; v_gene: TRBV27; CDR3aa: CASAGTSGMYNEQFF
j_gene: TRBJ1-2; d_gene: -; v_gene: TRBV29-1; CDR3aa: CSVEDNSEGYTF
j_gene: TRBJ2-3; d_gene: -; v_gene: TRBV30; CDR3aa: CAWSDLGGNTDTQYF
j_gene: TRBJ2-2; d_gene: -; v_gene: TRBV7-9; CDR3aa: CATQGPGTGELFF
j_gene: TRBJ2-5; d_gene: -; v_gene: TRBV5-1; CDR3aa: CASSFDSRETQYF
j_gene: TRBJ2-2; d_gene: TRBD1; v_gene: TRBV7-2; CDR3aa: CASSPRTGGTGELFF
j_gene: TRBJ2-7; d_gene: -; v_gene: TRBV19; CDR3aa: CAASGGYEQYF
j_gene: TRBJ1-1; d_gene: -; v_gene: TRBV29-1; CDR3aa: CSVGSGDTEAFF
j_gene: TRBJ2-6; d_gene: -; v_gene: TRBV29-1; CDR3aa: CSALHSLSGANVLTF
j_gene: TRBJ2-7; d_gene: TRBD2; v_gene: TRBV30; CDR3aa: CAWRTSGVWQYF
j_gene: TRBJ2-2; d_gene: TRBD2; v_gene: TRBV10-3; CDR3aa: CAISESASGSSGELFF
j_gene: TRBJ1-1; d_gene: -; v_gene: TRBV29-1; CDR3aa: CSVEGVNTEAFF
j_gene: TRBJ2-1; d_gene: -; v_gene: TRBV4-2; CDR3aa: CASSQVKGNNEQFF
j_gene: TRBJ1-3; d_gene: TRBD1; v_gene: TRBV13; CDR3aa: CASSLGTGQGTGNTIYF
j_gene: TRBJ2-7; d_gene: -; v_gene: TRBV4-3; CDR3aa: CASSDKTREQYF